Presented here are 23 T cell receptor beta chains from one specimen sequenced in a study of blood T cell repertoires in COVID-19 (TCRdb year 2020). The library was made by the immunoSEQ multiplex PCR assay. Sourced from immuneACCESS, this table was stored by TCRdb with only in-frame sequences that have V and J called. A share of the clones is absent; for the studies checked, an unresolved V gene accounts for under half, and the remainder has no known explanation. In this sample the table shows about 170,000 clones, approximately 81% of which occur a single time. The leading ten clones occupy more than 9% of the sample. The sequencing sample was made of peripheral blood. The receptor set was obtained from a woman older than 75 with active or convalescent COVID-19.

The CDR3 loop reads CASSAQGLRLTDTQYF. For the CDR3, the DNA is TGTGCCAGCAGCGCCCAGGGACTACGACTCACAGATACGCAGTATTTT. The V and J genes are TRBV9 and TRBJ2-3, with TRBD2 matching 7 bases. Per germline, CDR1 SGDLS and CDR2 YYNGEE. V shed 3 bases and J 2 bases; nucleotides not matched to a gene: 9. The CDR3 contains 16 residues.

This chain links TRBV20-1 with TRBJ1-4; 7 nucleotides align to TRBD1. Germline V lookup: CDR1 DFQATT, CDR2 SNEGSKA (reference sequence). The length of the CDR3 is 10 residues. CDR3 coding DNA: TGCAGGACAGGGAATGAAAAACTGTTTTTT. Translating it yields CRTGNEKLFF.

This sequence joins TRBV10-1 and TRBJ1-2, with a weak D call TRBD1 (6 bases). Germline V gives CDR1 WNHNN, CDR2 SYGVQD (reference sequence). V lost 5 bases to trimming and J lost 3 bases, with 10 bases between them. The CDR3 runs to 13 residues. The DNA for the CDR3 is TGCGCCAGCAGTTCCGGGACACACTATGGCTACACCTTC. It specifies CASSSGTHYGYTF.

Only one count was recorded for this clone. The chain links TRBV28 to TRBJ2-3, with TRBD2 matching over 10 bases. This CDR3 has 14 amino acids. Looked up from germline, CDR1 is MDHEN and CDR2 is SYDVKM. Losses at the gene ends were 6 bases for V and 6 bases for J; bases not matched to a gene: 6. CDR3 nucleotide sequence: TGTGCCAGCAGGGCTAGCGGGAGTACGGATACGCAGTATTTT. It codes for CASRASGSTDTQYF. The full variable domain, rest sourced from reference TRBV28 and TRBJ2-3, is DVKVTQSSRYLVKRTGEKVFLECVQDMDHENMFWYRQDPGLGLRLIYFSYDVKMKEKGDIPEGYSVSREKKERFSLILESASTNQTSMYLCASRASGSTDTQYFGPGTRLTVL.

This sequence joins TRBV9 and TRBJ2-1, with a possible D match to TRBD1 (6 bases). The CDR3 length is 16 residues. Germline V gene sequence: CDR1 SGDLS, CDR2 YYNGEE. Between the trimmed V and J ends, which lost 3 bases and 3 bases, there was a span of 16 bases. CDR3 DNA: TGTGCCAGCAGCGCACAGGGTCTGGGCGGCTACAATGAGCAGTTCTTC. Encoded protein: CASSAQGLGGYNEQFF. The full variable domain, in which reference TRBV9 and TRBJ2-1 provide the parts outside the CDR3, is DSGVTQTPKHLITATGQRVTLRCSPRSGDLSVYWYQQSLDQGLQFLIQYYNGEERAKGNILERFSAQQFPDLHSELNLSSLELGDSALYFCASSAQGLGGYNEQFFGPGTRLTVL.

The chain has TRBV5-1 and TRBJ2-7, with TRBD2 identical over 12 bases. This CDR3 contains 17 residues. The V gene's germline CDR1 is SGHRS and CDR2 YFSETQ. J was trimmed by 0 bases and V by 3 bases; bases with no gene match: 7. The CDR3: CASSWGLAGLSSYEQYF. The CDR3 nucleotides read TGCGCCAGCAGCTGGGGACTAGCGGGCTTAAGCTCCTACGAGCAGTACTTC. Filled out from reference TRBV5-1 and TRBJ2-7, the complete variable domain reads KAGVTQTPRYLIKTRGQQVTLSCSPISGHRSVSWYQQTPGQGLQFLFEYFSETQRNKGNFPGRFSGRQFSNSRSEMNVSTLELGDSALYLCASSWGLAGLSSYEQYFGPGTRLTVT.

This chain links TRBV18 with TRBJ2-1, with 8 bases lining up with TRBD1. The CDR3 runs 15 residues. Germline CDR1 reads KGHSH; CDR2 reads LQKENI. Unmatched junction bases numbered 9, after V lost 5 bases and J lost 6 bases. CDR3 DNA sequence: TGTGCCAGCTCATCCCTGACAGGGGCAGGCAATGAGCAGTTCTTC. Translating it yields CASSSLTGAGNEQFF. The full variable domain, its missing parts supplied by reference TRBV18 and TRBJ2-1, is NAGVMQNPRHLVRRRGQEARLRCSPMKGHSHVYWYRQLPEEGLKFMVYLQKENIIDESGMPKERFSAEFPKEGPSILRIQQVVRGDSAAYFCASSSLTGAGNEQFFGPGTRLTVL.

The rearrangement joins TRBV7-2 to TRBJ1-5; unclear D gene. The CDR3 runs 13 residues. The V end lost 3 bases, the J end lost 4 bases, and 7 bases lay between the germline ends. CDR1 and CDR2 from the germline V gene are SGHTA and FQGNSA. The CDR3 protein is CASSFPGNQPQHF. CDR3 nucleotide sequence: TGTGCCAGCAGCTTTCCGGGGAATCAGCCCCAGCATTTT. Looking up the rest from reference TRBV7-2 and TRBJ1-5 gives the full variable domain: GAGVSQSPSNKVTEKGKDVELRCDPISGHTALYWYRQSLGQGLEFLIYFQGNSAPDKSGLPSDRFSAERTGGSVSTLTIQRTQQEDSAVYLCASSFPGNQPQHFGDGTRLSIL.

This clone was observed a handful of times. The genes are TRBV5-4 and TRBJ2-7; 7 positions agree with TRBD1. V shed 0 bases and J 7 bases; nucleotides not matched to a gene: 7. The CDR3 spans 14 residues. CDR1 and CDR2 (germline): SGHNT, YYREEE (reference sequence). The chain's CDR3 is CASSLGGGSREQYF. CDR3 bases: TGTGCCAGCAGCTTGGGAGGGGGCTCTAGGGAGCAGTACTTC.

The chain links TRBV5-4 to TRBJ1-1, with a weak D call TRBD1 (6 bases). The germline gives CDR1 SGHNT, CDR2 YYREEE (reference sequence). CDR3 length equals 14 residues. V lost 6 bases, J lost 1 base, and 13 bases lay in between. The CDR3 coding sequence is TGTGCCAGCACCTACCCGGGACAGAACACTGAAGCTTTCTTT. Translation: CASTYPGQNTEAFF.

The rearrangement joins TRBV2 to TRBJ2-7; D gene unclear. The ends were cut back, 4 bases at V and 2 bases at J, with 9 bases in the middle. Germline loops: CDR1 SNHLY, CDR2 FYNNEI. The CDR3 is made up of 13 amino acids. This CDR3 is CASSALTTYEQYF. The CDR3 region has the DNA TGTGCCAGCAGTGCCCTCACAACCTACGAGCAGTACTTC.

The rearrangement joins TRBV7-9 to TRBJ1-5; 7 bases match TRBD1. CDR3 length equals 13 residues. Germline loops: CDR1 SEHNR, CDR2 FQNEAQ (reference sequence). Trimming cost V 9 bases and J 2 bases; bases outside gene matches: 4. The CDR3 protein is CASTRGGNQPQHF. The CDR3 nucleotides read TGTGCCAGTACCAGGGGGGGCAATCAGCCCCAGCATTTT.

This clone was observed once. CDR3 region: CASSKAGSYNEQFF. The CDR3 DNA sequence: TGTGCCAGCAGCAAGGCGGGCTCCTACAATGAGCAGTTCTTC. The J gene is TRBJ2-1, the V gene TRBV7-2; TRBD2 might be the D (5 bases). There are 14 residues in the CDR3. Germline V CDR1 and CDR2: SGHTA, FQGNSA. The V end was cut by 5 bases, the J end by 0 bases, with 8 bases between.

V is TRBV5-4 and J is TRBJ2-1; D remains ambiguous. V was trimmed by 3 bases and J by 8 bases, leaving 6 bases between them. The CDR3 is 11 amino acids. Germline loops: CDR1 SGHNT, CDR2 YYREEE (reference sequence). CDR3 amino acids: CASSSTHEQFF. In DNA form, the CDR3 reads TGTGCCAGCAGCTCGACACATGAGCAGTTCTTC.

The chain recombines TRBV5-1 with TRBJ1-1; TRBD1 might be the D (5 bases). V was shortened by 4 bases and J by 4 bases, with 14 bases between the two germline ends. The CDR3 is 14 amino acids. Per germline, CDR1 SGHRS and CDR2 YFSETQ. The CDR3 region is CASSALSRGTEAFF. The CDR3 DNA follows: TGCGCCAGCAGCGCGCTGAGTAGGGGCACTGAAGCTTTCTTT.

V gene TRBV5-1 combines with J gene TRBJ1-2; tentative D call: TRBD1 (5 bases). The V gene lost 4 bases and the J gene lost 3 bases, with 7 bases spanning the gap. CDR3 length: 12 residues. In germline, CDR1 is SGHRS, CDR2 YFSETQ. Here the CDR3 reads CASSPRDYGYTF. CDR3 coding DNA: TGCGCCAGCAGCCCCAGGGACTATGGCTACACCTTC.

In its sample, this clone was seen a few times. The chain uses TRBV15 and TRBJ2-2; D might be TRBD1 (6 bases). From germline, CDR1 is LNHNV and CDR2 YYDKDF (reference sequence). Between the trimmed V and J ends, which lost 1 base and 7 bases, there was a span of 10 bases. This CDR3 contains 14 residues. In DNA form, the CDR3 reads TGTGCCACCAGCAGAGTCGGACAGTACGGGGAGCTGTTTTTT. Translating gives CATSRVGQYGELFF.

The table lists this clone with a count of one. V is TRBV11-2 and J is TRBJ2-3; tentatively, D is TRBD2 (5 bases). The V end was cut by 3 bases, the J end by 2 bases, with 15 bases between. CDR1 and CDR2 from the germline V gene are SGHAT and FQNNGV. The CDR3 is 16 residues long. Here the CDR3 DNA reads TGTGCCAGCAGCTTCGAGCGGTTCTCGATCACAGATACGCAGTATTTT. Translation gives CASSFERFSITDTQYF.

The gene calls are TRBV13 and TRBJ2-7; the match to TRBD1 covers 7 bases. V gave up 2 bases and J gave up 5 bases; unmatched junction bases: 6. The CDR3 consists of 14 residues. Germline-derived CDR1 and CDR2 are PRHDT and FYEKMQ (reference sequence). The CDR3 region has the DNA TGTGCCAGCAGCTTAAGATCGACAGGGCACGAGCAGTACTTC. This sequence encodes CASSLRSTGHEQYF. The whole variable domain, remainder taken from reference TRBV13 and TRBJ2-7, is AAGVIQSPRHLIKEKRETATLKCYPIPRHDTVYWYQQGPGQDPQFLISFYEKMQSDKGSIPDRFSAQQFSDYHSELNMSSLELGDSALYFCASSLRSTGHEQYFGPGTRLTVT.

The chain links TRBV10-3 to TRBJ1-1, with a weak D call TRBD1 (5 bases). Germline V gene lookup returns CDR1 ENHRY and CDR2 SYGVKD. The CDR3 spans 14 residues. V was trimmed by 7 bases and J by 6 bases, leaving 18 bases between them. The CDR3 protein is CAITPQGGFAEAFF. The CDR3 coding sequence is TGTGCCATCACCCCCCAGGGAGGGTTCGCTGAAGCTTTCTTT.

This clone showed up just once. This rearrangement joins TRBV2 to TRBJ1-1; D not certain. Trimming removed 6 bases at V and 0 bases at J, with 8 bases between. This CDR3 is 13 amino acids long. CDR1 SNHLY and CDR2 FYNNEI come from the germline V gene. The CDR3: CASRDTMNTEAFF. The CDR3 DNA is TGTGCCAGCAGAGATACAATGAACACTGAAGCTTTCTTT. The full variable domain, completed using reference TRBV2 and TRBJ1-1, is EPEVTQTPSHQVTQMGQEVILRCVPISNHLYFYWYRQILGQKVEFLVSFYNNEISEKSEIFDDQFSVERPDGSNFTLKIRSTKLEDSAMYFCASRDTMNTEAFFGQGTRLTVV.

V gene TRBV19 combines with J gene TRBJ1-1, with 8 bases that match TRBD1. The germline CDR1 and CDR2 sequences are LNHDA and SQIVND (reference sequence). The CDR3 has 14 residues. J was trimmed by 1 base and V by 7 bases; bases with no gene match: 5. The CDR3 sequence: CASTEGQENTEAFF. The CDR3 bases are TGTGCCAGTACCGAGGGACAGGAGAACACTGAAGCTTTCTTT.

The CDR3 loop is CASNAGTSVLLTDTQYF. The DNA of the CDR3 is TGTGCCAGCAACGCCGGGACTAGCGTATTGTTGACAGATACGCAGTATTTT. V usage is TRBV2 and J usage is TRBJ2-3, with 10 bases identical to TRBD2. Trimming at V came to 7 bases and at J to 3 bases, leaving 13 bases not matched to a gene. This CDR3 has 17 amino acids. Germline V lookup: CDR1 SNHLY, CDR2 FYNNEI.